The T cell receptor (beta chain) under discussion was sequenced for a study of blood T cell repertoires in COVID-19. Study-wide context: The samples span acute and convalescent COVID-19 from the United States, Italy and Spain. In each case, the material was cDNA or gDNA derived from T cells, B-cell-depleted T cells, or PBMCs.

CDR1 SGHTA and CDR2 FQGTGA come from the germline V gene. CDR3 length: 16 residues. Trimming cost V 0 bases and J 10 bases; bases outside gene matches: 11. Original analysis: For nucleated cells, counts were estimated from reference gene primer amplification. Data came from immunoSEQ multiplex PCR; TCRdb stores just in-frame clones and leaves some out. The V and J calls and clone size are taken from that table; D and trimming were inferred from the DNA. The profile shows about 76,000 clones, about 87% of them singletons. The chain combines TRBV7-3 with TRBJ2-1; the match to TRBD2 covers 8 bases. Sample: peripheral blood. This TCR came from a man aged 45 to 65 with active COVID-19. The CDR3 nucleotides are TGTGCCAGCAGCTTAACGGGGCCCCGGACTAGCTCCGAGCAGTTCTTC. This translates into CASSLTGPRTSSEQFF.